This T cell receptor beta chain originates from a study of T cells expressing NK-cell markers (TCRdb year 2020). Regarding the complete study: TCR beta-chain repertoires were profiled in sorted CD3+CD56+NKG2C+, CD3+CD56+NKG2C- and CD3+CD56-NKG2C+ T-cell subsets from about 8 donors. Among the eight sequenced donors, seven were HCMV-seropositive and one was HCMV-seronegative. All eight donors whose samples were sequenced were randomly selected healthy volunteers, three of them men and five women. Sequencing of the libraries produced 2 x 150 bp reads on Illumina HiSeq 2000/2500, MiSeq or NextSeq.

The research as a whole found: Whether the expanded NKG2C-expressing T cell clones were specific for HCMV antigens remained unclear. In more than 5 donors, the dominant CD3+CD56+NKG2C+ clonotypes were found to rank among the top 10 CD8+ clonotypes and to make up about 1.0-8% of CD8+ T cells. Those dominant clonotypes were again the most abundant among CD3+CD56-NKG2C+ cells in several donors, at roughly 25-65%.

To note about this clonotype: The antigen it recognizes is unknown.

HCMV serostatus was determined by detecting HCMV-specific IgG in serum with a commercial ELISA kit. Ficoll density gradient centrifugation was used to isolate peripheral blood mononuclear cells from blood. The CDR3 starts with the cysteine, ends with the phenylalanine, and has 15 residues. The record lacks a DNA sequence. According to the germline V gene (reference sequence), CDR1 reads SEHNR and CDR2 reads FQNEAQ. Sequencing was carried out with an Illumina HiSeq 2000. The TCR beta cDNA libraries were made using 5'RACE template switching, a step that added both a universal primer site and unique molecular identifiers. Priming for cDNA synthesis came from the TCR beta constant segment, and two successive PCR amplification steps followed. The original methods were these. Reads were demultiplexed and grouped by UMI with MIGEC, and clonotypes were assembled and quantified with MiTCR. To remove erroneous sequences, TCR cDNA sequences were retained only when supported by two or more reads. The tcR package was used for downstream repertoire analysis, with clonotypes matched between fractions based on CDR3 nucleotide sequence plus V segment. VDJmatch was used to annotate antigen specificity against VDJdb, with one amino acid substitution in CDR3 permitted. TCRdb reanalyzed the reads, keeping one entry per CDR3 protein sequence and omitting DNA. The V and J calls, along with clone size, are taken from TCRdb and not from the paper's own processing. The table for this sample shows 200,000 to 300,000 distinct CDR3 sequences. Roughly 4.2% of the sample rests with the top ten.

Input material: blood T cells: a sorted CD56 or NKG2C T cell subset, CD4+ or CD8+ T cells, or bulk PBMC T cells (not recorded which). The sequence derives from a woman between 18 and 70 years old in good health. The sequence joins TRBV7-9 to TRBJ2-1; TCRdb reports TRBD2, a call that lacks DNA to check it against. The CDR3 region has the sequence CASSRGAGAYNEQFF.